The 21 T cell receptor beta chains listed next were all sequenced from one sample in a study of T cells in Graves' hyperthyroidism and ophthalmopathy. The investigators amplified TCR beta CDR3 regions from RNA transcripts. HTBI primers were employed in a first-round RT-PCR of the TCR CDR3. TCRdb reanalysed the multiplex PCR reads using MiXCR and keeps one entry per CDR3 protein. The sample shows about 480,000 distinct CDR3 sequences, approximately 15% of them seen only once. Sequenced sample: blood. The origin of the receptors is a woman between 18 and 30 years old with Graves' hyperthyroidism.

This clonotype was counted ten times or more. This chain joins TRBV20-1 and TRBJ1-2; unclear D gene. From germline, CDR1 is DFQATT and CDR2 SNEGSKA (reference sequence). V gave up 3 bases and J gave up 6 bases, with 11 bases separating them. CDR3 length: 12 residues. This CDR3 is CSARARRDGYTF. The DNA for the CDR3 is TGCAGTGCTAGGGCCCGGAGGGATGGCTACACCTTC.

In its sample, this clonotype was seen many times. The genes are TRBV27 and TRBJ1-2; D may be TRBD1 (5 bases). V lost 5 bases to trimming and J lost 4 bases, with 17 bases between them. The germline V gene encodes CDR1 MNHEY and CDR2 SMNVEV (reference sequence). The CDR3 extends over 15 amino acids. The CDR3 nucleotides are TGTGCCAGCAGTGAGTTGGGGGATGTAGTCTATGGCTACACCTTC. It yields the protein CASSELGDVVYGYTF.

Ten or more counts support this clonotype. V is TRBV12-3 or TRBV12-4 and J is TRBJ2-7; TRBD1 or TRBD2 may be the D gene (6 bases each). Trimming removed 6 bases at V and 0 bases at J, with 12 bases between. This CDR3 spans 14 amino acids. The CDR3 DNA is TGTGCCAGCAGCCAAGGGGGGAGCTCCTACGAGCAGTACTTC. This encodes CASSQGGSSYEQYF.

This clonotype came up many times. The genes are TRBV12-3 or TRBV12-4 and TRBJ2-7, with D tentatively TRBD2 (6 bases). The CDR3 length is 13 residues. V shed 3 bases and J shed 5 bases, with 11 bases lying between them. The CDR3 is CASSFPSSDEQYF. The CDR3 nucleotides read TGTGCCAGCAGTTTTCCCTCTAGCGACGAGCAGTACTTC.

This clonotype came up many times. V usage is TRBV6-1 and J usage is TRBJ2-7; no clear D gene. This CDR3 is built from 15 residues. CDR1 is MNHNS and CDR2 is SASEGT in the germline V gene. V was clipped by 0 bases and J by 1 base, with 10 bases between them. In DNA form, the CDR3 reads TGTGCCAGCAGTGAAGCCCGGACGGTATCCTACGAGCAGTACGTC. Translation: CASSEARTVSYEQYV.

With respect to this clonotype: A much more abundant neighbour one base away suggests this may be a read error. The gene calls are TRBV12-3 or TRBV12-4 and TRBJ2-2, with D perhaps matching TRBD1 (5 bases). V gave up 6 bases and J gave up 5 bases, with 13 bases separating them. This CDR3 is built from 14 residues. This CDR3 is CASSPRVGTGELFF. The DNA of the CDR3 is TGTGCCAGCAGCCCCAGGGTAGGGACCGGGGAGCTGTTTTTT.

This clonotype has more than one count but fewer than ten. The chain employs TRBV12-5 and TRBJ1-5; TRBD1 aligns across 7 bases. The J segment lost 1 base and the V segment lost 2 bases, leaving 8 bases of the junction unmatched. This CDR3 is built from 17 residues. Germline V lookup: CDR1 LGHNT, CDR2 FRNRAP. CDR3 bases: TGTGCTAGTGGTTTGACCTACGGGACAGCGAGCAATCAGCCCCAGCATTTT. Its translation is CASGLTYGTASNQPQHF.

Ten or more counts support this clonotype. This chain joins TRBV7-8 and TRBJ2-4, with 9 bases fitting TRBD2. This CDR3 has 21 amino acids. Unmatched junction bases numbered 17, after V lost 0 bases and J lost 2 bases. Germline V lookup: CDR1 SGHVS, CDR2 FQNEAQ. CDR3 sequence (DNA): TGTGCCAGCAGCTTAGCCCTTGGGGATAGCGGGAGAACGGGATCCAAAAACATTCAGTACTTC. Encoded protein: CASSLALGDSGRTGSKNIQYF.

To note about this clonotype: A clone one base away is much larger, so this may be a read error. The V and J genes are TRBV6-1 and TRBJ1-1; a possible D gene is TRBD1 (5 bases). Germline CDR1 reads MNHNS; CDR2 reads SASEGT. The CDR3 loop spans 15 amino acids. V gave up 3 bases and J gave up 2 bases, with 13 bases separating them. Written as DNA, the CDR3 is TGTGCCAGCAGTGATGAGGGCAGGGTCAACACTGAAGCTTTCTTT. Protein sequence: CASSDEGRVNTEAFF.

This clonotype was found a few times. V and J are TRBV9 and TRBJ2-2, with D perhaps TRBD1 or TRBD2 (6 bases each). Trimming removed 0 bases from V and 6 bases from J, with 9 bases in between. The CDR3 length is 14 residues. The germline V gene encodes CDR1 SGDLS and CDR2 YYNGEE. The CDR3 here is CASSVVEGAGELFF. Here the CDR3 DNA reads TGTGCCAGCAGCGTAGTGGAGGGGGCCGGGGAGCTGTTTTTT.

In its sample, this clonotype was seen many times. The V call is TRBV6-5, the J call TRBJ2-7; D is tentatively TRBD1 or TRBD2 (5 bases each). The germline V and J ends were trimmed by 0 bases and 7 bases, with 16 bases remaining between them. This CDR3 is built from 15 residues. The germline V gene has CDR1 MNHEY and CDR2 SVGAGI. The CDR3 DNA reads as TGTGCCAGCAGTTACTCGAATGGGGGAAGTGGTGAGCAGTACTTC. Its translation: CASSYSNGGSGEQYF.

The chain uses TRBV20-1 and TRBJ1-5, with D hard to call. Germline assignment: CDR1 DFQATT and CDR2 SNEGSKA (reference sequence). CDR3 length: 13 residues. V was clipped by 6 bases and J by 0 bases, with 9 bases between them. CDR3 sequence reads: CSARRYSNQPQHF. CDR3 coding DNA: TGCAGTGCCAGACGATATAGCAATCAGCCCCAGCATTTT.

This clonotype came up many times. The chain carries TRBV20-1 and TRBJ2-1; 11 bases align to TRBD2. Germline V gene data show CDR1 as DFQATT and CDR2 as SNEGSKA (reference sequence). Losses at the gene ends were 1 base for V and 7 bases for J; bases not matched to a gene: 12. This CDR3 is built from 17 residues. The CDR3 reads CSARGQLTSGSPNEQFF. CDR3 DNA sequence: TGCAGTGCTAGAGGGCAGTTAACTAGCGGGAGTCCGAATGAGCAGTTCTTC.

This chain uses TRBV2 with TRBJ2-2, with D uncertain. Trimming took off 6 bases at V and 6 bases at J, with 11 bases between the two ends. The V gene's germline CDR1 is SNHLY and CDR2 FYNNEI. CDR3 size: 13 residues. CDR3 DNA sequence: TGTGCCAGCAGCGTAGCCATGGCCGGGGAGCTGTTTTTT. The encoded protein is CASSVAMAGELFF.

V gene TRBV5-4 combines with J gene TRBJ1-2, with TRBD1 as a possible D gene (5 bases). CDR3 size: 16 residues. The germline CDR1 and CDR2 sequences are SGHNT and YYREEE (reference sequence). Deletions cut 1 base from V and 0 bases from J, with 13 bases between. The CDR3 region is CASSLPPGPANYGYTF. The CDR3 DNA reads as TGTGCCAGCAGCTTGCCCCCGGGACCAGCTAACTATGGCTACACCTTC.

DNA for the CDR3: TGTGCCAGCAGTGACCCCTCCGTAGCGGGAGGGCGCGAGACCCAGTACTTC. Its translation is CASSDPSVAGGRETQYF. This rearrangement joins TRBV6-1 to TRBJ2-5; TRBD2 aligns across 11 bases. This CDR3 is built from 17 residues. Germline V gene lookup returns CDR1 MNHNS and CDR2 SASEGT. V lost 3 bases and J lost 5; bases outside the gene matches: 11.

This clonotype was found a few times. The chain links TRBV6-6 to TRBJ2-2; TRBD1 or TRBD2 may be the D gene (5 bases each). Germline CDR1 MNHNY, CDR2 SVGAGI (reference sequence). This CDR3 comprises 16 residues. V was shortened by 0 bases and J by 4 bases, with 12 bases between the two germline ends. CDR3 DNA: TGTGCCAGCAGTTACTCGCCGGGGCTCCGCACCGGGGAGCTGTTTTTT. Translation: CASSYSPGLRTGELFF.

This clonotype was found many times. The chain carries TRBV11-2 and TRBJ2-3; 8 nucleotides align to TRBD1. The CDR3 contains 17 residues. V was clipped by 5 bases and J by 3 bases; unmatched bases: 13. Germline values: CDR1 SGHAT, CDR2 FQNNGV. This CDR3 is CASSVGTGIGKTDTQYF. In DNA, the CDR3 is TGTGCCAGCAGCGTGGGGACAGGAATTGGTAAAACAGATACGCAGTATTTT.

The J gene is TRBJ1-2, the V gene TRBV4-1, with D maybe TRBD1 (5 bases). V lost 6 bases and J 8 bases, leaving 13 bases between the germline ends. Germline CDR1 and CDR2: MGHRA and YSYEKL. The CDR3 totals 12 residues. In DNA, the CDR3 is TGCGCCAGCAGTCCAAGGGGTTACGGCTACACCTTC. Translation gives CASSPRGYGYTF.

A few counts support this clonotype. The V and J genes are TRBV28 and TRBJ1-5; 8 nucleotides line up with TRBD1. The trim removed 5 bases at V and 4 bases at J, leaving 4 bases unmatched. Germline V gene lookup returns CDR1 MDHEN and CDR2 SYDVKM. This CDR3 region has 14 residues. CDR3 sequence: CASSSRTGNQPQHF. The CDR3 DNA is TGTGCCAGCAGTAGTCGGACAGGGAATCAGCCCCAGCATTTT.

In this sample, this clonotype turned up many times. The chain carries TRBV27 and TRBJ2-7; D is unresolved. Per germline, CDR1 MNHEY and CDR2 SMNVEV (reference sequence). V gave up 2 bases and J gave up 1 base, with 6 bases separating them. The length of the CDR3 is 13 residues. CDR3 DNA: TGTGCCAGCAGTTTAGGACGGTCCTACGAGCAGTACTTC. Its translation: CASSLGRSYEQYF.